One sample yielded the 14 T cell receptor beta chains listed below, sequenced in a study of cytomegalovirus exposure and HLA in healthy donors (dated by TCRdb to about 2017). Receptor libraries were prepared by the immunoSEQ multiplex PCR assay. The multiplex PCR relied on a mix of 60 forward primers for TCR Vbeta segments and 13 reverse primers for TCR Jbeta segments. Sourced from immuneACCESS, this table was stored by TCRdb with only in-frame sequences that have V and J called. A share of the clones is absent; for the studies checked, an unresolved V gene accounts for under half, and the remainder has no known explanation. For this sample the table gives about 190,000 clones, of which 80% to 85% were detected only once. 6.3% of the sample belongs to the ten largest clones. Sequenced sample: PBMCs. The origin of the receptors is a man aged 35 to 55 in good health and CMV-seropositive.

The chain employs TRBV7-6 and TRBJ1-3, with 10 positions matching TRBD1. Germline V lookup: CDR1 SGHVS, CDR2 FNYEAQ. This CDR3 spans 16 amino acids. The junction had 6 bases not matched to a gene; V was cut back by 5 bases and J by 2 bases. Here the CDR3 reads CASSSRQGAAGNTIYF. The CDR3 DNA reads TGTGCCAGCAGCAGCCGACAGGGGGCAGCTGGAAACACCATATATTTT.

This chain uses TRBV6-5 with TRBJ2-7; 10 positions agree with TRBD2. The germline V gene encodes CDR1 MNHEY and CDR2 SVGAGI. Trimming at V came to 5 bases and at J to 3 bases, leaving 4 bases not matched to a gene. The CDR3 covers 14 residues. The CDR3 region is CASSRWTSGYEQYF. CDR3 DNA: TGTGCCAGCAGTCGATGGACTAGCGGCTACGAGCAGTACTTC.

V usage is TRBV4-1 and J usage is TRBJ1-6, with 8 bases identical to TRBD1. This CDR3 comprises 16 residues. Trimming at V came to 0 bases and at J to 5 bases, leaving 3 bases not matched to a gene. CDR1 and CDR2 (germline): MGHRA, YSYEKL. CDR3 loop: CASSQEGTGDNSPLHF. Here the CDR3 DNA reads TGCGCCAGCAGCCAAGAGGGGACAGGAGATAATTCACCCCTCCACTTT.

The rearrangement joins TRBV19 to TRBJ1-2; 11 nucleotides line up with TRBD1. The CDR3 runs 16 residues. J lost 4 bases, V lost 5 bases, and 9 bases had no gene match. The germline gives CDR1 LNHDA, CDR2 SQIVND (reference sequence). CDR3 loop: CASSDRTGGSRYGYTF. CDR3 coding DNA: TGTGCCAGTAGTGACCGGACAGGGGGCTCCCGCTATGGCTACACCTTC.

This chain links TRBV4-3 with TRBJ2-3; 9 bases fit TRBD2. V trimming: 1 base; J trimming: 2 bases; junction bases outside the gene matches: 1. CDR1 and CDR2 from the germline V gene are LGHNA and YSLEER. This CDR3 is 15 amino acids long. In DNA form, the CDR3 reads TGCGCCAGCAGCCAAGCTAGCGGGGTCACAGATACGCAGTATTTT. Its translation: CASSQASGVTDTQYF.

V usage is TRBV6-6 and J usage is TRBJ2-5, with D possibly TRBD1 on 6 matching bases. Between the trimmed V and J ends, which lost 2 bases and 5 bases, there was a span of 15 bases. The CDR3 runs to 15 residues. Germline V gene sequence: CDR1 MNHNY, CDR2 SVGAGI (reference sequence). Here the CDR3 DNA reads TGTGCCAGCAGTTACGGCGGCAGGGGTCGCGAGACCCAGTACTTC. Translated, it gives CASSYGGRGRETQYF.

The count of this clone is one. The CDR3 here is CASSLDSRTGGTDTQYF. CDR3 nucleotides: TGTGCCAGCAGCTTAGATTCAAGGACAGGGGGCACAGATACGCAGTATTTT. The V gene is TRBV11-3, the J gene TRBJ2-3; TRBD1 aligns across 9 bases. The CDR3 is 17 amino acids. The V gene end was trimmed by 0 bases and the J gene end by 1 base; junction bases not matched to a gene: 5. Germline loops: CDR1 SGHNT, CDR2 YENEEA.

V gene TRBV6-5 combines with J gene TRBJ2-1; weak D call: TRBD2 (5 bases). The CDR3 sequence is 11 residues long. Germline loops: CDR1 MNHEY, CDR2 SVGAGI. V dropped 8 bases and J dropped 7 bases, with 9 bases sitting between them. The CDR3: CASGLFNEQFF. CDR3 in DNA: TGTGCCAGCGGACTTTTTAATGAGCAGTTCTTC.

This clone was detected once. This chain connects TRBV5-6 to TRBJ1-5; D is unresolved. The CDR3 has 15 amino acids. V lost 5 bases and J lost 1, with 13 bases in between. Germline V gives CDR1 SGHDT, CDR2 YYEEEE. The CDR3 sequence is CASSREGASNQPQHF. CDR3 coding DNA: TGTGCCAGCAGTCGTGAGGGAGCAAGCAATCAGCCCCAGCATTTT. Full variable domain (outside the CDR3, taken from reference TRBV5-6 and TRBJ1-5): DAGVTQSPTHLIKTRGQQVTLRCSPKSGHDTVSWYQQALGQGPQFIFQYYEEEERQRGNFPDRFSGHQFPNYSSELNVNALLLGDSALYLCASSREGASNQPQHFGDGTRLSIL.

The genes are TRBV7-2 and TRBJ2-4, with 14 bases identical to TRBD2. The CDR3 sequence is 16 residues long. V was clipped by 5 bases and J by 8 bases; unmatched bases: 8. Per the germline V gene, CDR1 is SGHTA and CDR2 is FQGNSA. The CDR3 sequence is CASSPGLAGVGYIQYF. As DNA, the CDR3 is TGTGCCAGCAGCCCGGGACTAGCGGGGGTAGGGTACATTCAGTACTTC.

Only a few counts were recorded for this clone. V is TRBV21-1 and J is TRBJ2-7; the table names TRBD1, a call not compared with the DNA. TRBV21-1 is a listed pseudogene. This CDR3 region has 16 residues. The CDR3 protein is CASSKAGQGFVCEQYF. The CDR3 nucleotides read TGTGCCAGCAGCAAAGCGGGACAGGGGTTCGTATGCGAGCAGTACTTC.

This clone was counted once. The chain has TRBV6-4 and TRBJ2-4, with 7 bases that match TRBD1. Germline lookup yields CDR1 MRHNA and CDR2 SNTAGT. The CDR3 length is 15 residues. Losses at the gene ends were 5 bases for V and 0 bases for J; bases not matched to a gene: 4. Written as DNA, the CDR3 is TGTGCCAGCAGTTTTCGGGACAGAGCCAAAAACATTCAGTACTTC. Encoded protein: CASSFRDRAKNIQYF.

This chain links TRBV13 with TRBJ2-7; D is uncertain. The CDR3 is made up of 14 amino acids. Trimming left V 5 bases short and J 1 base short, with 12 bases between. Germline assignment: CDR1 PRHDT and CDR2 FYEKMQ (reference sequence). The CDR3 DNA is TGTGCCAGCAGCCTAGAAGACTCATCCTACGAGCAGTACTTC. Translation gives CASSLEDSSYEQYF.

This sequence joins TRBV9 and TRBJ2-2; TRBD2 matches at 9 bases. The length of the CDR3 is 15 residues. The V and J ends lost 0 bases and 6 bases, in that order; junction bases with no gene match: 3. Germline V gives CDR1 SGDLS, CDR2 YYNGEE. The DNA for the CDR3 is TGTGCCAGCAGCGTAGTGGGACTAGCTCCCGGGGAGCTGTTTTTT. Its translation is CASSVVGLAPGELFF.